This T cell receptor beta chain appears in the sequencing data of a study of T-cell reconstitution after alpha-beta-depleted transplantation in children. Unique molecular identifiers were used in preparing the TCRbeta library. TCRdb ran MiXCR on the PCR reads and lists one entry per CDR3 protein. The table records some 9,700 distinct CDR3 sequences, approximately 15% of them present only once. Germline V gene sequence: CDR1 SGHRS, CDR2 YFSETQ. Trimming stripped 3 bases from V and 4 bases from J, with 12 bases between. The CDR3 runs 14 residues. Notes on this clonotype: Its cognate antigen is unknown.

Whole-study results and caveats: T-cell numbers and diversity, one year after transplant, stemmed largely from T cells that were newly produced. Reported findings indicate that, about two months after transplant, alpha-beta T cells came from several hundred expanded clones, which were derived from non-depleted graft cells.

The TCR comes from a male patient between 10 and 17 years old who had a stem cell transplant for acute lymphoblastic leukemia, so the T cells may come from the graft donor. The chain is built from TRBV5-1 and TRBJ2-3; D might be TRBD2 (7 bases). The sequencing here drew on PBMCs, mostly from graft donor cells, taken 60 days after TCRalphabeta/CD19-depleted stem cell transplant. In DNA, the CDR3 is TGCGCCAGCAGCTGGGGGGGGGGCGCAGATACGCAGTATTTT. Translating it yields CASSWGGGADTQYF.